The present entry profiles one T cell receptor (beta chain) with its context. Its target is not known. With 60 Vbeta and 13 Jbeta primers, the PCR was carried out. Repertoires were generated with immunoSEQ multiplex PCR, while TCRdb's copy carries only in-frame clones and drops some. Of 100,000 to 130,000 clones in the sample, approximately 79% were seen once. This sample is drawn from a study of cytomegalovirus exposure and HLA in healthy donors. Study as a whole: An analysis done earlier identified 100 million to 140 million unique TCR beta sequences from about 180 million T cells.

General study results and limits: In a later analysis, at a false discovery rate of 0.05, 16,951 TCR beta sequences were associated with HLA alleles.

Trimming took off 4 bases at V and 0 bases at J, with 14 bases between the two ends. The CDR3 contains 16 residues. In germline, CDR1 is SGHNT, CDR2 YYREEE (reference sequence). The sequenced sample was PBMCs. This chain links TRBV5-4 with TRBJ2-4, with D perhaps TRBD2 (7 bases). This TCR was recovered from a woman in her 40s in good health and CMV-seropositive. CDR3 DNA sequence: TGTGCCAGCAGCCATAGGGGGGGACTAGCCAAAAACATTCAGTACTTC. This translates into CASSHRGGLAKNIQYF. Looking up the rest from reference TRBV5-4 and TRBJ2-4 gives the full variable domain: ETGVTQSPTHLIKTRGQQVTLRCSSQSGHNTVSWYQQALGQGPQFIFQYYREEENGRGNFPPRFSGLQFPNYSSELNVNALELDDSALYLCASSHRGGLAKNIQYFGAGTRLSVL.